This paragraph reports one TCR beta chain. Its antigen is unidentified. The data derive from a study of cytomegalovirus exposure and HLA in healthy donors. Study-wide results and limits: Researchers counted around 160 TCR beta chains as cytomegalovirus-associated.

PCR primers comprised 60 Vbeta and 13 Jbeta primers. Repertoires were generated with immunoSEQ multiplex PCR, while TCRdb's copy carries only in-frame clones and drops some. The sample holds under 250,000 clones; about 88% are singletons and the top ten take around 0.23%. Trimming cost V 6 bases and J 5 bases; bases outside gene matches: 4. The CDR3 totals 13 residues. Germline CDR1 is MNHEY and CDR2 is SVGAGI. The origin of this receptor is a girl aged 2-9 years in good health and CMV-seronegative. The chain links TRBV6-5 to TRBJ1-2; 9 bases agree with TRBD1. Sequenced input: PBMCs. CDR3 residues: CASRGTGWYGYTF. As DNA, the CDR3 is TGTGCCAGCAGAGGGACAGGGTGGTATGGCTACACCTTC.